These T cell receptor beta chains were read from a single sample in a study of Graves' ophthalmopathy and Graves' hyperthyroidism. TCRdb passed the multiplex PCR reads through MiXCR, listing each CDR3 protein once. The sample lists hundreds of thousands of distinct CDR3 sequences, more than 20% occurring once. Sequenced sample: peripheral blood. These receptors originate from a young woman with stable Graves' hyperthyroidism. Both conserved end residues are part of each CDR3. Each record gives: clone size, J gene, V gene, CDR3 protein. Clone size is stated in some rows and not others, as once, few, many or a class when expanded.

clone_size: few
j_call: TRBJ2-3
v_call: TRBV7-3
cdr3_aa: CASSLRRRAYGNTDTQYF

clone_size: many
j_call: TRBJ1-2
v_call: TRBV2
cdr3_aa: CASSERSDYGYTF

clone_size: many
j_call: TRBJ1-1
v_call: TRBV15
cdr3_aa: CATSRDLGAVGAFF

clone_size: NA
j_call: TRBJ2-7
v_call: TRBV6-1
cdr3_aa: CASSPRQGSVQYF

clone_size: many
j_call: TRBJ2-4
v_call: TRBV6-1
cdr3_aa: CASSEALLRNIQYF

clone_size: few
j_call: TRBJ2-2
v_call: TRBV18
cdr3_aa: CASSRRTTGGELFF

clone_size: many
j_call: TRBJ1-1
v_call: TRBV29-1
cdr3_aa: CSVERRAEAFF

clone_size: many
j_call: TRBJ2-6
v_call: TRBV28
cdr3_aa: CASSPTGPGANVLTF

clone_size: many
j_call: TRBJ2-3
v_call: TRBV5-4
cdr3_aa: CASSFSRLAGADTDTQYF

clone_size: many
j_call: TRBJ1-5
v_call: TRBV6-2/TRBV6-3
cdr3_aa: CASKAGQGNQPQHF

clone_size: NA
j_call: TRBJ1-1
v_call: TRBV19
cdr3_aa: CASSIPGTNTEAFF

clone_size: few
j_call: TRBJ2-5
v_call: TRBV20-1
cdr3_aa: CSARDSSSLELETQYF

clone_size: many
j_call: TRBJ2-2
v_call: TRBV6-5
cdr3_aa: CASSYQDRGGTGELFF

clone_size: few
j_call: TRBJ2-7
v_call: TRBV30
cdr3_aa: CAWRGQGGFYEQYF

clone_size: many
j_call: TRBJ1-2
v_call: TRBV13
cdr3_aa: CASSSLTTAPYTF

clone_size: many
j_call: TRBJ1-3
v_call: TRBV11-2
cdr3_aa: CASSLGGAYSGNTIYF

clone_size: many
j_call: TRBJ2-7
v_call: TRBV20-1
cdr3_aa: CSAPKPGLSYEQYF

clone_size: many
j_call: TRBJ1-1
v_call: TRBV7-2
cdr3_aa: CASSQGILNTEAFF

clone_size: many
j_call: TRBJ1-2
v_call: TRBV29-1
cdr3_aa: CSASVTGSYGYTF

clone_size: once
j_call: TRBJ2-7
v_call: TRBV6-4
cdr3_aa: CASSDNRGYEQYF

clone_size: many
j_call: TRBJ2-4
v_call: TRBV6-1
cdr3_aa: CASRGDRDRNIKYF

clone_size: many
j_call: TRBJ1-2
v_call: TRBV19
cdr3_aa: CASSIGGGQSYGYTF

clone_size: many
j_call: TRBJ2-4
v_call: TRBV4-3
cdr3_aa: CASSQDVRNTIQYF

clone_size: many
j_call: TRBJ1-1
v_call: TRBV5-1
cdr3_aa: CASSLYGTPGTEAFF

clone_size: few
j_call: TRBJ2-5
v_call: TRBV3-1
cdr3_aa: CASRPGQGIQETQYF

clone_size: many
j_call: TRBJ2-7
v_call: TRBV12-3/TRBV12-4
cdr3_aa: CASSSDGTPYYEQYF

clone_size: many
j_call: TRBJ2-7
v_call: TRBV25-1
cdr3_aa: CASSERGGAYEQYF

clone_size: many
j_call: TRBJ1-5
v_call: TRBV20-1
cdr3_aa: CSANRGFNQPQHF

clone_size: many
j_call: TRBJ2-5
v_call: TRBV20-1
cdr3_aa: CSADSRLEAQYF

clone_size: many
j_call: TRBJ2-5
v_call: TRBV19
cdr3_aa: CASSIQTQETQYF

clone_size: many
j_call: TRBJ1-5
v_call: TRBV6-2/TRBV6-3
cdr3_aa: CASKQGQEQPQHF

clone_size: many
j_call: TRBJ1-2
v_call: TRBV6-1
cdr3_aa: CASSEVRRHKRGGYTF

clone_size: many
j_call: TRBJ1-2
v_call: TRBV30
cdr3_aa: CAWTPADPNNYGYTF

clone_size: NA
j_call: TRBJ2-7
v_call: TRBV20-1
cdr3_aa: CSASKAVGYYEQYF

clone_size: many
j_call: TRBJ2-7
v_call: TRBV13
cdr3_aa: CASSSTGWYEQYF

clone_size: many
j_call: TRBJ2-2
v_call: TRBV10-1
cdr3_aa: CASSESGGTGELFF

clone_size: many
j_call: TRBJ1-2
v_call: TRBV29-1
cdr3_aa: CSVTGQGFGYGYTF

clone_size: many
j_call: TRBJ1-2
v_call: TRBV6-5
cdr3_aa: CASSYIGGEGYTF

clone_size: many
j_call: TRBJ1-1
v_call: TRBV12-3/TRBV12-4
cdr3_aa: CASSQYMNTEAFF

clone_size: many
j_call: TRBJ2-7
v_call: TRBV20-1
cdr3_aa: CSASGLYEQYF

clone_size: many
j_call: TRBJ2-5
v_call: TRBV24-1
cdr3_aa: CATSDIRDTHLQETQYF

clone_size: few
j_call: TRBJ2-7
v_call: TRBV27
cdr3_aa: CASSLGTSGRPYEQYF

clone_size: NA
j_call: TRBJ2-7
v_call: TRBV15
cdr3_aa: CATSRAGLAYEQYF

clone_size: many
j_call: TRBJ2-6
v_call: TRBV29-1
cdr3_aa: CSVVPDSGANVLTF

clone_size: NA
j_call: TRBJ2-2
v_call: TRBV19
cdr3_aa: CASSIQGAAGELFF

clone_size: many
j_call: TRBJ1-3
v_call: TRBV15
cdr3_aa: CATSRTGGSGNTIYF

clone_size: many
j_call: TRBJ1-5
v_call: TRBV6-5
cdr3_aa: CASSSWKGDQPQHF

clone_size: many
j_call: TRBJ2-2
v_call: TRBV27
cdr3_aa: CASSRRQGYRSDTGELFF

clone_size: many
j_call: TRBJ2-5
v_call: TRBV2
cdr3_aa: CASTGGPQETQYF

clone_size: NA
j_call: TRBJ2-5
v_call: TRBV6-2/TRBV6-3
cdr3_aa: CASSSSGPGGFGTQYF

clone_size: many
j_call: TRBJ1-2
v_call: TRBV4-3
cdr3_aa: CASSLVGGLYGYTF

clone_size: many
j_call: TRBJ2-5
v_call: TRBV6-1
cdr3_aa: CASSKAGFLGETQYF

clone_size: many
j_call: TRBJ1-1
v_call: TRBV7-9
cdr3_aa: CASSRGSYTEAFF

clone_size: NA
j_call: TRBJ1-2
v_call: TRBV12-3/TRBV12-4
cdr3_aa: CASSFPTGNGYTF

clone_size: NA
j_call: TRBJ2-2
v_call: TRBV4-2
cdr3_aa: CVSSQGTRAGGRTGELFF

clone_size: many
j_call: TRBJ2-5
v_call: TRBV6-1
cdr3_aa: CASRGGQYQETQYF

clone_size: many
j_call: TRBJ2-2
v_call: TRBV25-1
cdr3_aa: CASSEYGGKPGELFF

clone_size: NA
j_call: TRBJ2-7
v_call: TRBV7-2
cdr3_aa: CASSLSLAGGKQYF

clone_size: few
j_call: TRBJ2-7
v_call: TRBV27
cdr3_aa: CASSRLVSYEQYF

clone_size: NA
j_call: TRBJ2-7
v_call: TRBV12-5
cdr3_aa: CASGLASGAYEQYF